Listed below are T cell receptor beta chains from one sample, sequenced in a study of human CD8 memory T cell subsets. TCRdb derives one entry per CDR3 protein from the 5' RACE reads, leaving out DNA. The sample features 4,500 to 7,000 distinct CDR3 sequences, with roughly a sixth in its top ten. Sequenced: CD8+ T cells from PBMCs. All receptors derive from a human donor in good health. CDR3s include the opening cysteine and the closing phenylalanine or tryptophan. Rows may omit the clone size; those that give it use once, few, many or a size class.

size | J | V | CDR3
NA | TRBJ2-3 | TRBV7-9 | CASALGGTDTQYF
NA | TRBJ2-3 | TRBV19 | CASSMRLNTDTQYF
NA | TRBJ2-1 | TRBV2 | CASSNGNEQFF
NA | TRBJ2-2 | TRBV7-9 | CASSTRQGVNTGELFF
NA | TRBJ2-1 | TRBV12-3/TRBV12-4 | CASSLADRANEQFF
NA | TRBJ1-1 | TRBV4-3 | CASSHKNTEAFF
NA | TRBJ2-1 | TRBV30 | CAWRVGTGAYNEQFF
medium-sized | TRBJ2-3 | TRBV28 | CASSWTGGSDTQYF
NA | TRBJ1-2 | TRBV9 | CASSSGGRGSGYTF
NA | TRBJ1-1 | TRBV20-1 | CSVVVWQGVNTEAFF